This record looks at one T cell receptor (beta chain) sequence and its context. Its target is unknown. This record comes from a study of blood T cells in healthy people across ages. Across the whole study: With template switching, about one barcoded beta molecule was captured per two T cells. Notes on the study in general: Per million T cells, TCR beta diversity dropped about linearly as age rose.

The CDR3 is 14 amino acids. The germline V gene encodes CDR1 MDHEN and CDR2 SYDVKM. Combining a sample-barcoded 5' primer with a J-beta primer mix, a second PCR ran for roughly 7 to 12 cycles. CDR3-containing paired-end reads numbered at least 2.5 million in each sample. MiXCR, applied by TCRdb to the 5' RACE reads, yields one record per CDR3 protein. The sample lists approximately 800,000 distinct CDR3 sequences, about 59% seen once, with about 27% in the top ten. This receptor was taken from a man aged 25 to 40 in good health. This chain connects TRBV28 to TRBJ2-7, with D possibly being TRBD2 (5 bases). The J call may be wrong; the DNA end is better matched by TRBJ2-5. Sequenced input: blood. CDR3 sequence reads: CASSLAGPGETQYF. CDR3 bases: TGTGCCAGCAGTTTGGCGGGTCCTGGTGAGACCCAGTACTTC.